The 24 T cell receptor beta chains in this list originate from one sample, sequenced in a study of blood T cell repertoires in COVID-19. Sequencing was performed with immunoSEQ multiplex PCR; in TCRdb, only in-frame clones are kept and a portion is missing. The sample contains 200,000 or so clones, about four fifths of which appear only once. Sequencing used PBMCs or T cells enriched from blood (not recorded which). The receptors shown here come from a middle-aged man who had recovered from COVID-19.

The chain employs TRBV7-2 and TRBJ2-5; perhaps TRBD2 as D (5 bases). This CDR3 comprises 14 residues. V was pared by 5 bases and J by 6 bases, with 16 bases between. CDR1 and CDR2 from the germline V gene are SGHTA and FQGNSA. This CDR3 reads CASSPPPDGKTQYF. The CDR3 DNA reads as TGTGCCAGCAGCCCCCCTCCAGACGGGAAGACCCAGTACTTC.

This rearrangement joins TRBV6-6 to TRBJ1-4; 9 nucleotides line up with TRBD1. CDR3 length equals 15 residues. The germline gives CDR1 MNHNY, CDR2 SVGAGI (reference sequence). The V segment lost 4 bases and the J segment 8 bases; nucleotides outside the gene matches: 8. The CDR3 nucleotides read TGTGCCAGCAGTTTTCGACAGGGGGTAAGGGAAAAACTGTTTTTT. Translation gives CASSFRQGVREKLFF.

V is TRBV5-6 and J is TRBJ2-3, with TRBD1 matching over 9 bases. Per germline, CDR1 SGHDT and CDR2 YYEEEE. With V trimmed by 3 bases and J by 4 bases, 6 bases remained unmatched. CDR3 length equals 15 residues. Here the CDR3 DNA reads TGTGCCAGCAGCTGGGGGACAGGGCACGCAGATACGCAGTATTTT. This codes for CASSWGTGHADTQYF.

V gene TRBV28 combines with J gene TRBJ1-1; D ambiguous. Trimming left V 1 base short and J 9 bases short, with 12 bases between. The CDR3 is 13 residues long. Germline lookup yields CDR1 MDHEN and CDR2 SYDVKM. The CDR3 region is CASSLSPWEKAFF. The CDR3 coding sequence is TGTGCCAGCAGTTTATCACCTTGGGAGAAAGCTTTCTTT.

The V call is TRBV5-1, the J call TRBJ1-1; TRBD1 might be the D (5 bases). CDR1 is SGHRS and CDR2 is YFSETQ in the germline V gene. The CDR3 runs 14 residues. V lost 7 bases to trimming and J lost 4 bases, with 17 bases between them. The CDR3 sequence: CASRGGEFVTEAFF. The CDR3 nucleotides read TGCGCCAGCCGCGGGGGGGAATTCGTCACTGAAGCTTTCTTT.

The rearrangement uses TRBV6-5 and TRBJ1-2; a weak D match, TRBD1 (5 bases). The CDR3 extends over 16 amino acids. Trimming left V 0 bases short and J 4 bases short, with 15 bases between. Germline V gives CDR1 MNHEY, CDR2 SVGAGI. Here the CDR3 reads CASSYSQAGTVYGYTF. In DNA, the CDR3 is TGTGCCAGCAGTTACTCCCAGGCGGGGACGGTCTATGGCTACACCTTC.

The J gene is TRBJ1-3, the V gene TRBV3-1 (or the pseudogene TRBV3-2); possible D gene TRBD1, 6 bases. The germline V gene encodes CDR1 LGHDT and CDR2 YNNKEL (reference sequence). Trimming cost V 1 base and J 4 bases, with 11 bases left between them. CDR3 size: 15 residues. The CDR3 region is CASSQGDRYGNTIYF. CDR3 DNA sequence: TGTGCCAGCAGCCAAGGCGACAGGTACGGAAACACCATATATTTT.

In this sample, this clone turned up a few times. This chain links TRBV5-1 with TRBJ2-3, with D perhaps matching TRBD1 (6 bases). CDR1 and CDR2 from the germline V gene are SGHRS and YFSETQ. V shed 3 bases and J shed 2 bases, with 19 bases lying between them. The length of the CDR3 is 17 residues. DNA of the CDR3: TGCGCCAGCAGCTACTCCACAGGGTTATCTGCCACAGATACGCAGTATTTT. This gives the protein CASSYSTGLSATDTQYF. The full variable domain, with the rest looked up from reference TRBV5-1 and TRBJ2-3, is KAGVTQTPRYLIKTRGQQVTLSCSPISGHRSVSWYQQTPGQGLQFLFEYFSETQRNKGNFPGRFSGRQFSNSRSEMNVSTLELGDSALYLCASSYSTGLSATDTQYFGPGTRLTVL.

The sample holds one count of this clone. The rearrangement uses TRBV2 and TRBJ2-1, with 9 positions matching TRBD2. The trim removed 7 bases at V and 16 bases at J, leaving 11 bases unmatched. Germline CDR1 reads SNHLY; CDR2 reads FYNNEI. The CDR3 length is 12 residues. CDR3 DNA sequence: TGTGCCAGCATGTTATGGCTAGCGGGGTTTTTCTTC. Amino acids: CASMLWLAGFFF.

The J gene is TRBJ2-2, the V gene TRBV10-3; 9 bases align to TRBD2. The CDR3 runs 15 residues. V lost 4 bases to trimming and J lost 6 bases; unmatched junction nucleotides: 6. The V gene's germline CDR1 is ENHRY and CDR2 SYGVKD. The CDR3 bases are TGTGCCATCAGTGTGGGCGGGGGGGCCGCCGGGGAGCTGTTTTTT. Translated, it gives CAISVGGGAAGELFF.

The genes are TRBV2 and TRBJ2-2; D possibly corresponds to TRBD1 (6 bases). CDR3 length: 15 residues. The ends were cut back, 6 bases at V and 2 bases at J, with 13 bases in the middle. The V gene's germline CDR1 is SNHLY and CDR2 FYNNEI. This CDR3 reads CASRQGNRNTGELFF. The CDR3 nucleotides read TGTGCCAGCAGACAGGGTAATCGTAACACCGGGGAGCTGTTTTTT.

V gene TRBV27 combines with J gene TRBJ1-1; 9 nucleotides match TRBD1. From germline, CDR1 is MNHEY and CDR2 SMNVEV (reference sequence). V lost 5 bases, J lost 0 bases, and 4 bases stayed unmatched. The CDR3 has 15 amino acids. This CDR3 reads CASSKTGGVNTEAFF. In DNA form, the CDR3 reads TGTGCCAGCAGTAAGACAGGGGGGGTGAACACTGAAGCTTTCTTT.

The gene calls are TRBV9 and TRBJ1-2; perhaps TRBD1 as D (5 bases). The CDR3 length is 13 residues. The germline V gene has CDR1 SGDLS and CDR2 YYNGEE. V was shortened by 1 base and J by 6 bases, with 10 bases between the two germline ends. CDR3 protein: CASSVSGDDGYTF. The CDR3 DNA reads as TGTGCCAGCAGCGTATCGGGGGATGATGGCTACACCTTC.

This chain joins TRBV5-1 and TRBJ1-1; 9 bases align to TRBD1. CDR1 SGHRS and CDR2 YFSETQ come from the germline V gene. Trimming at V came to 4 bases and at J to 3 bases, leaving 7 bases not matched to a gene. CDR3 size: 15 residues. The DNA of the CDR3 is TGCGCCAGCAGCGCCTCCGGGACAGGGTACACTGAAGCTTTCTTT. Translation: CASSASGTGYTEAFF.

The rearrangement links TRBV18 to TRBJ2-2, with TRBD1 as a possible D gene (6 bases). Germline V lookup: CDR1 KGHSH, CDR2 LQKENI. Trimming stripped 5 bases from V and 3 bases from J, with 13 bases between. The CDR3 is 15 amino acids. In DNA, the CDR3 is TGTGCCAGCTCATCAGGGGCGGCCGACACCGGGGAGCTGTTTTTT. Its translation is CASSSGAADTGELFF.

The chain is built from TRBV10-3 and TRBJ1-4; a weak D match, TRBD1 (5 bases). The CDR3 covers 14 residues. Trimming removed 3 bases from V and 5 bases from J, with 10 bases in between. CDR1 is ENHRY and CDR2 is SYGVKD in the germline V gene. The CDR3 spells CAISDRQGNEKLFF. In DNA, the CDR3 is TGTGCCATCAGTGATCGGCAGGGAAATGAAAAACTGTTTTTT.

The J gene is TRBJ1-5, the V gene TRBV5-8, with TRBD1 matching over 11 bases. J was trimmed by 5 bases and V by 3 bases; bases with no gene match: 4. CDR1 SGHTS and CDR2 YDEGEE come from the germline V gene. This CDR3 has 15 amino acids. CDR3 in DNA: TGTGCCAGCAGCTCTGGGACAGGGGGAGATCAGCCCCAGCATTTT. Protein: CASSSGTGGDQPQHF.

This rearrangement joins TRBV27 to TRBJ1-1, with no clear D. CDR3 length: 14 amino acids. Germline values: CDR1 MNHEY, CDR2 SMNVEV (reference sequence). V was shortened by 3 bases and J by 5 bases, with 13 bases between the two germline ends. This CDR3 reads CASSFLGGGTEAFF. Here the CDR3 DNA reads TGTGCCAGCAGTTTCTTGGGCGGCGGGACTGAAGCTTTCTTT.

This rearrangement joins TRBV28 to TRBJ2-7; D is unresolved. Germline V gene data show CDR1 as MDHEN and CDR2 as SYDVKM. The CDR3 is 15 amino acids. The ends were cut back, 10 bases at V and 1 base at J, with 20 bases in the middle. The CDR3 reads CATIRSGDFSYEQYF. The CDR3 bases are TGTGCCACTATACGGTCCGGAGACTTTTCCTACGAGCAGTACTTC.

V is TRBV27 and J is TRBJ1-2; D is possibly TRBD1 (5 bases). CDR1 is MNHEY, CDR2 SMNVEV, per germline (reference sequence). Trimming left V 3 bases short and J 4 bases short, with 12 bases between. The CDR3 length is 14 residues. The DNA of the CDR3 is TGTGCCAGCAGTTTGGGGCAAACTGGCTATGGCTACACCTTC. Protein product: CASSLGQTGYGYTF.

The V call is TRBV28, the J call TRBJ2-3; 8 bases line up with TRBD1. This CDR3 spans 14 amino acids. V lost 5 bases, J lost 4 bases, and 5 bases stayed unmatched. Per germline, CDR1 MDHEN and CDR2 SYDVKM. The CDR3: CASSAGGAPDTQYF. As DNA, the CDR3 is TGTGCCAGCAGTGCAGGGGGCGCCCCAGATACGCAGTATTTT.

The CDR3 sequence is CASSIGPGLLNTEAFF. The CDR3 nucleotides read TGTGCCAGCAGCATAGGGCCGGGGTTGTTGAACACTGAAGCTTTCTTT. The rearrangement uses TRBV9 and TRBJ1-1, with D uncertain. In germline, CDR1 is SGDLS, CDR2 YYNGEE. V lost 4 bases and J 0 bases, leaving 16 bases between the germline ends. The CDR3 extends over 16 amino acids.

The chain uses TRBV15 and TRBJ2-1; 9 bases line up with TRBD2. Germline loops: CDR1 LNHNV, CDR2 YYDKDF (reference sequence). J lost 0 bases, V lost 0 bases, and 3 bases had no gene match. The CDR3 has 17 amino acids. The CDR3 spells CATSRETSGVSYNEQFF. DNA for the CDR3: TGTGCCACCAGCAGAGAGACTAGCGGAGTCTCCTACAATGAGCAGTTCTTC. The full variable domain, completed using reference TRBV15 and TRBJ2-1, is DAMVIQNPRYQVTQFGKPVTLSCSQTLNHNVMYWYQQKSSQAPKLLFHYYDKDFNNEADTPDNFQSRRPNTSFCFLDIRSPGLGDTAMYLCATSRETSGVSYNEQFFGPGTRLTVL.

The chain has TRBV6-1 and TRBJ1-1; 10 bases are shared with TRBD1. This CDR3 region has 16 residues. V lost 2 bases to trimming and J lost 4 bases; unmatched junction nucleotides: 7. The germline CDR1 and CDR2 sequences are MNHNS and SASEGT. CDR3 in amino acids: CASSETSGTGATEAFF. In DNA, the CDR3 is TGTGCCAGCAGTGAAACGTCCGGGACAGGGGCCACTGAAGCTTTCTTT.